This is a list of T cell receptor beta chains from one sample in a study of human T cells and chemical hapten exposure. TCRdb ran MiXCR on the RACE reads and lists one entry per CDR3 protein. In the table there are under 450,000 distinct CDR3 sequences, about 6.9% of which are singletons. The sample in question was whole blood, obtained in connection with sensitization to the hapten diphenylcyclopropenone (DPC). The receptors come from a woman aged 18-29 years with alopecia areata. Some clones in this sample may be carry-over from other donors' samples. Each CDR3 is given with its conserved first and last residue. D genes are given only for firm matches. Clone size is given for some rows only: seen once, a few or many times, or a class if the clone is expanded.

>few|TRBJ1-2|TRBV7-9|-
TGTGCCAGCCGTGCGGTGGGGGCATCTTATGGCTACACCTTC
CASRAVGASYGYTF
>many|TRBJ1-1|TRBV12-3/TRBV12-4|-
TGTGCCAGCAGTCTACCCTCAAAGGACACTGAAGCTTTCTTT
CASSLPSKDTEAFF
>many|TRBJ2-3|TRBV7-9|TRBD2
TGTGCCAGCAGCTCCCTGAAGGAGCGGGGGTATGCAGATACGCAGTATTTT
CASSSLKERGYADTQYF
>-|TRBJ1-5|TRBV2|-
TGTGCCAGCTCAGGGGATCCTGGCAATCAGCCCCAGCATTTT
CASSGDPGNQPQHF
>-|TRBJ1-1|TRBV7-9|-
TGTGCCAGCAGCTTACCAGGGATTAGTACCACTGAAGCTTTCTTT
CASSLPGISTTEAFF
>many|TRBJ1-6|TRBV7-9|-
TGTGCCAGCAGCTCCGGGGGAAATTCACCCCTCCACTTT
CASSSGGNSPLHF
>many|TRBJ1-1|TRBV11-2|-
TGTGCCAGCAGCTTAGGCTTAGTCATGAACACTGAAGCTTTCTTT
CASSLGLVMNTEAFF
>many|TRBJ2-4|TRBV10-3|TRBD1
TGTGCCACGAGCACAGGGGGCGCAGGCATTCAGTACTTC
CATSTGGAGIQYF
>few|TRBJ2-3|TRBV4-3|TRBD2
TGCGCCAGCAGCCAAGAATCAGCGGGGGGAGGGGCAGATACGCAGTATTTT
CASSQESAGGGADTQYF
>many|TRBJ2-7|TRBV29-1|TRBD1
TGCAGCGGCGGACAGGGGGAAGCCGAGCAGTACTTC
CSGGQGEAEQYF
>few|TRBJ2-1|TRBV11-2|TRBD2
TGTGCCAGCAGCTTAGTTTGGATAGCGGGGGGGCGTGAGCAGTTCTTC
CASSLVWIAGGREQFF
>many|TRBJ1-1|TRBV6-5|-
TGCCAAACCTGGAAGAACACTGAAGCTTTCTTT
CQTWKNTEAFF
>-|TRBJ1-2|TRBV7-2|-
TGTGCCAGCAGCTTAGAGGGCGCGGAACCCTATGGCTACACCTTC
CASSLEGAEPYGYTF
>many|TRBJ1-1|TRBV4-2|-
TGTGCCAGCAGCCCCCTCCCACAGGGAAACACTGAAGCTTTCTTT
CASSPLPQGNTEAFF
>many|TRBJ1-1|TRBV29-1|-
TGCAGCGTGGCCGGATCCGGGGGCACTGAAGCTTTCTTT
CSVAGSGGTEAFF
>few|TRBJ1-3|TRBV10-3|-
TGTGCCATCCGGGACATAAGTGGAAACACCATATATTTT
CAIRDISGNTIYF
>-|TRBJ2-7|TRBV7-9|TRBD1
TGTGCCAGCAGCCGTCCCCCGTTAGGACAGGGAAGAGGCGAGCAGTACTTC
CASSRPPLGQGRGEQYF
>many|TRBJ1-1|TRBV12-3/TRBV12-4|-
TGTGCCAGCATTGGTATGACCGGGAGGAGGACTGAAGCTTTCTTT
CASIGMTGRRTEAFF
>-|TRBJ2-5|TRBV6-6|-
TGTGCCAGCAGTGATTTGGACAGCCAAGAGACCCAGTACTTC
CASSDLDSQETQYF
>once|TRBJ2-2|TRBV2|-
TGTGCCAGCAGACAGCCTGGGAGTACCGGGGAGCTGTTTTTT
CASRQPGSTGELFF
>-|TRBJ2-1|TRBV5-1|-
TGCGCCAGCAGCGCGCGCCCCGGGGGCGATGAGCAGTTCTTC
CASSARPGGDEQFF
>few|TRBJ2-1|TRBV12-3/TRBV12-4|-
TGTGCCAGCAGGCTCGATTTCTCCTACAATGAGCAGTTCTTC
CASRLDFSYNEQFF
>-|TRBJ1-1|TRBV25-1|-
TGTGCCAGCACTACAGGGATAGGCACTGAAGCTTTCTTT
CASTTGIGTEAFF
>many|TRBJ1-2|TRBV6-2/TRBV6-3|-
TGTGCCAGCAGTTACCGTCAGACTAACTATGGCTACACCTTC
CASSYRQTNYGYTF
>-|TRBJ1-1|TRBV20-1|-
TGCAGTGCTAGTGACGAATGGAGGGTGAACACTGAAGCTTTCTTT
CSASDEWRVNTEAFF
>-|TRBJ1-1|TRBV4-2|TRBD1
TGTGCCAGCAGACCGGGACAGCCGGTTGAAGCTTTCTTT
CASRPGQPVEAFF
>many|TRBJ2-5|TRBV5-5|TRBD2
TGTGCCAGCAGCTGGCAGGGACTAGCGGGGCATATCCAAGAGACCCAGTACTTC
CASSWQGLAGHIQETQYF
>-|TRBJ2-7|TRBV28|-
TGTGCCAGCAGTTTCAGGGGGAGGGCGGATTACGAGCAGTACTTC
CASSFRGRADYEQYF
>-|TRBJ1-2|TRBV12-3/TRBV12-4|-
TGTGCCAGCAGTTTAGGGCAGTTCGTAGGCTACACCTTC
CASSLGQFVGYTF
>many|TRBJ2-1|TRBV20-1|TRBD1
TGCAGTGCTGACACCAGGGGGCTCTACAATGAGCAGTTCTTC
CSADTRGLYNEQFF
>many|TRBJ1-6|TRBV12-3/TRBV12-4|-
TGTGCCAGCAGTTTTAGGGTACCGAAGGGCTCACCCCTCCACTTT
CASSFRVPKGSPLHF
>many|TRBJ2-7|TRBV6-2/TRBV6-3|-
TGTGCCAGCAGTTGGGACGTTCACTACGAGCAGTACTTC
CASSWDVHYEQYF
>few|TRBJ1-5|TRBV7-2|-
TGTGCCAGCAGCCTCGACGGGGTACCTCAGCCCCAGCATTTT
CASSLDGVPQPQHF
>few|TRBJ2-7|TRBV7-9|-
TGTGCCAGCAGCTCTAGAGGCAGGTCCATCTACGAGCAGTACTTC
CASSSRGRSIYEQYF
>many|TRBJ1-6|TRBV20-1|-
TGCAGTGCTAGAGGGAGCTCCTATAATTCACCCCTCCACTTT
CSARGSSYNSPLHF
>many|TRBJ2-5|TRBV7-2|-
TGTGCCAGCAGTGCCCGAGAGACCCAGTACTTC
CASSARETQYF
>many|TRBJ2-7|TRBV4-3|TRBD2
TGCGCCAGCAGCCGTAGCGGGGGGGCAAGGGAGCAGTACTTC
CASSRSGGAREQYF
>few|TRBJ2-3|TRBV28|-
TGTGCCAGCAGTTGGGCATCCGGGACAATGGCAGATACGCAGTATTTT
CASSWASGTMADTQYF
>many|TRBJ1-2|TRBV12-3/TRBV12-4|-
TGTGCCAGCAGTTTATCCGGGGCGCAAGGCTACACCTTC
CASSLSGAQGYTF
>few|TRBJ2-5|TRBV28|-
TGTGCCAGCAGCCTAGTGGGGGGCGCCGAGACCCAGTACTTC
CASSLVGGAETQYF
>-|TRBJ1-2|TRBV11-2|-
TGTGCCAGCAGCTTAGATTATGTGGGGGCTCGGGGCTACACCTTC
CASSLDYVGARGYTF
>-|TRBJ2-5|TRBV10-3|TRBD2
TGTGCCATCAGAGGGACTAGCGGGGGGCAAGAGACCCAGTACTTC
CAIRGTSGGQETQYF
>-|TRBJ1-3|TRBV10-3|-
TGTGCCATCAGATCAGACAGCTCTGGAAACACCATATATTTT
CAIRSDSSGNTIYF
>many|TRBJ2-3|TRBV28|-
TGTGCCAGCAGTACTCAGGACGGTAGCACAGATACGCAGTATTTT
CASSTQDGSTDTQYF
>few|TRBJ2-2|TRBV4-2|-
TGTGCCAGCAGCCAACCCGAGGGGTGGTGGACCGGGGAGCTGTTTTTT
CASSQPEGWWTGELFF
>many|TRBJ1-4|TRBV7-2|-
TGTGCCAGCAGCTTAGAGAGGGAAAAACTGTTTTTT
CASSLEREKLFF
>-|TRBJ1-1|TRBV7-9|TRBD1
TGTGCCAGCAGCACCGGGACAGGGCGAGGTGAAGCTTTCTTT
CASSTGTGRGEAFF
>many|TRBJ1-3|TRBV18|-
TGTGCCAGCTCACCACTCTACTCCAGGGCGAAGGCCGGAAACACCATATATTTT
CASSPLYSRAKAGNTIYF